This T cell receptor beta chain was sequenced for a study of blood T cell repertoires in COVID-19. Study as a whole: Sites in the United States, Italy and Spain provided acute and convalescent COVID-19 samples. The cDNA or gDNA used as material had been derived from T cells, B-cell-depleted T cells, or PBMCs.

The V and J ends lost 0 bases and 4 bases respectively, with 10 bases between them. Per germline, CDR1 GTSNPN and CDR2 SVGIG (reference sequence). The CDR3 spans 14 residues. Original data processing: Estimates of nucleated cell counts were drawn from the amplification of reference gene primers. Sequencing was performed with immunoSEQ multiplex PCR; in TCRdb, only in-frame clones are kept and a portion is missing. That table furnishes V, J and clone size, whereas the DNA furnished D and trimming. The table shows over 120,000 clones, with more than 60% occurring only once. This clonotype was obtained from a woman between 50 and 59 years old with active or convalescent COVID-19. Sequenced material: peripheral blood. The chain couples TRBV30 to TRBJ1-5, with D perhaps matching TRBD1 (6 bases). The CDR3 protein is CAWSVRQVNQPQHF. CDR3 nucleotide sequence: TGTGCCTGGAGTGTACGACAGGTAAATCAGCCCCAGCATTTT.